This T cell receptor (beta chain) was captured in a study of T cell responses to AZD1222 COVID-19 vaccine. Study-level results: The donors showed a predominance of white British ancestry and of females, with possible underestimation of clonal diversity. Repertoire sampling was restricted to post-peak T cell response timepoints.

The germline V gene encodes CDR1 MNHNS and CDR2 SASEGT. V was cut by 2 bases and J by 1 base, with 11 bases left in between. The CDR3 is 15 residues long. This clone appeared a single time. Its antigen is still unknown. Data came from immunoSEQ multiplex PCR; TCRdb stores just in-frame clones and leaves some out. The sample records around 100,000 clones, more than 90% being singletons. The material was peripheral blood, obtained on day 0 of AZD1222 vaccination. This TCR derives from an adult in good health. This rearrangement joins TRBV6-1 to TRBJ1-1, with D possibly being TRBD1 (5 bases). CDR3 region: CASSERQGRNTEAFF. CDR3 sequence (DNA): TGTGCCAGCAGTGAAAGGCAGGGTAGGAACACTGAAGCTTTCTTT.